Below, 6 T cell receptor beta chains from the same sample are listed, as sequenced in a study of cytomegalovirus exposure and HLA in healthy donors. Primers for the PCR totalled 60 Vbeta and 13 Jbeta. Here immunoSEQ multiplex PCR was the method, and the copy in TCRdb shows in-frame clones only, minus some. This table has under 150,000 clones, 70% to 85% appearing once. The sample taken for sequencing was PBMCs. The receptors originated from a male donor in good health and CMV-seronegative.

V is TRBV15 and J is TRBJ2-1; possible D gene TRBD1, 6 bases. Trimming pared 3 bases from V and 2 bases from J, leaving 17 bases between. The CDR3 has 17 residues. From germline, CDR1 is LNHNV and CDR2 YYDKDF (reference sequence). CDR3 amino acids: CATSRGVGGGPYNEQFF. As DNA, the CDR3 is TGTGCCACCAGCAGGGGGGTAGGGGGTGGGCCCTACAATGAGCAGTTCTTC.

Points on this clone: One end of the junction varies from germline; a read error may be responsible. In DNA form, the CDR3 reads TGTGCCAGCAGTTCATATTCCACAGATGCGCAGTATTTT. This translates into CASSSYSTDAQYF. The V and J genes are TRBV6-5 and TRBJ2-3; D unresolved. CDR3 length: 13 amino acids. In germline, CDR1 is MNHEY, CDR2 SVGAGI.

Points on this clone: This sample includes further DNA sequences coding for the same CDR3. V is TRBV7-2 and J is TRBJ1-5; possible D gene TRBD1, 5 bases. The CDR3 runs to 16 residues. V lost 0 bases and J 4 bases, leaving 13 bases between the germline ends. CDR1 SGHTA and CDR2 FQGNSA come from the germline V gene. The CDR3 protein is CASSLAGQGGNQPQHF. For the CDR3, the DNA is TGTGCCAGCAGCTTAGCGGGCCAGGGAGGGAATCAGCCCCAGCATTTT.

This clone was seen a handful of times. The rearrangement uses TRBV5-6 and TRBJ1-5, with TRBD1 matching 10 bases. Per germline, CDR1 SGHDT and CDR2 YYEEEE. Trimming at V came to 4 bases and at J to 7 bases, leaving 8 bases not matched to a gene. CDR3 length equals 15 residues. CDR3 sequence reads: CASSELGTGEQPQHF. CDR3 coding DNA: TGTGCCAGCAGCGAACTTGGGACAGGGGAACAGCCCCAGCATTTT.

V usage is TRBV5-1 and J usage is TRBJ2-7; 9 bases are a match to TRBD2. Germline-derived CDR1 and CDR2 are SGHRS and YFSETQ. This CDR3 has 15 residues. Losses at the gene ends were 5 bases for V and 2 bases for J; bases not matched to a gene: 8. CDR3 nucleotide sequence: TGCGCCAGCAGGTCGGGACTAGCTACGACCTACGAGCAGTACTTC. Its protein product is CASRSGLATTYEQYF.

The J gene is TRBJ1-4, the V gene TRBV2, with 7 bases lining up with TRBD1. The V and J ends lost 6 bases and 5 bases, in that order; junction bases with no gene match: 12. CDR3 length: 16 residues. Germline CDR1 reads SNHLY; CDR2 reads FYNNEI. CDR3 nucleotide sequence: TGTGCCAGCAGCCGAAACGCCGGGACAGAGAATGAAAAACTGTTTTTT. It is translated as CASSRNAGTENEKLFF. Full variable domain (remainder filled in from reference TRBV2 and TRBJ1-4): EPEVTQTPSHQVTQMGQEVILRCVPISNHLYFYWYRQILGQKVEFLVSFYNNEISEKSEIFDDQFSVERPDGSNFTLKIRSTKLEDSAMYFCASSRNAGTENEKLFFGSGTQLSVL.